This T cell receptor beta chain was recovered during a study of T cell changes during pregnancy in multiple sclerosis. CDR1 is SGHRS, CDR2 YFSETQ, per germline. The CDR3 is 15 amino acids. Trimming at V came to 4 bases and at J to 7 bases, leaving 13 bases not matched to a gene. The table came from immunoSEQ multiplex PCR; TCRdb's copy has only in-frame clones and leaves some out. Of 30,000 to 40,000 clones listed, approximately 89% are singletons. V usage is TRBV5-1 and J usage is TRBJ2-7; 8 bases match TRBD2. The receptor was isolated from a female donor in good health, enrolled as a control in a pregnancy study. The sample here was CD4+ T cells from peripheral blood mononuclear cells, taken after pregnancy. The CDR3 sequence: CASSLLTGGEGEQYF. CDR3 DNA: TGCGCCAGCAGCCTTTTAACGGGAGGGGAGGGGGAGCAGTACTTC. Supplemented by reference TRBV5-1 and TRBJ2-7, the full variable domain reads KAGVTQTPRYLIKTRGQQVTLSCSPISGHRSVSWYQQTPGQGLQFLFEYFSETQRNKGNFPGRFSGRQFSNSRSEMNVSTLELGDSALYLCASSLLTGGEGEQYFGPGTRLTVT.